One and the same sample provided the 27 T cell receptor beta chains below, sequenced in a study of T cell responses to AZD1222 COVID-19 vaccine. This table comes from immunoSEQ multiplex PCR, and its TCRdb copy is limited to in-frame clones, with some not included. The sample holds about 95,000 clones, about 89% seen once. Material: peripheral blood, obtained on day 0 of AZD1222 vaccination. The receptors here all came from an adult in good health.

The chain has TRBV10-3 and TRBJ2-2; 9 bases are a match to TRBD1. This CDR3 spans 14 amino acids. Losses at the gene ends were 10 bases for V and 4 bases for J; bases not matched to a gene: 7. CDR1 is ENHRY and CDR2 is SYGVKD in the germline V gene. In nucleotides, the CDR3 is TGTGCCACCCGGGACAGGGCGGGCACCGGGGAGCTGTTTTTT. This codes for CATRDRAGTGELFF.

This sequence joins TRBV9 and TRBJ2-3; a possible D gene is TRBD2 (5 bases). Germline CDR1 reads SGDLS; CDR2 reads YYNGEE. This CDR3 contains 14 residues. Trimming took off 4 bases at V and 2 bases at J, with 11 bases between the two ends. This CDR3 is CASSPGLTTDTQYF. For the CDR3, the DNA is TGTGCCAGCAGCCCCGGACTTACCACAGATACGCAGTATTTT.

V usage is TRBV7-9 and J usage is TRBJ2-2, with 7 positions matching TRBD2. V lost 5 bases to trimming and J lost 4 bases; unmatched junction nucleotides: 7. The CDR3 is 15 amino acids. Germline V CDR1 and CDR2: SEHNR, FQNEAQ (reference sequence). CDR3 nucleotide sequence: TGTGCCAGCAGCCCCACAGGACTAGTCACCGGGGAGCTGTTTTTT. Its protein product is CASSPTGLVTGELFF. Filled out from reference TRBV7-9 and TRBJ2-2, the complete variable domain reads DTGVSQNPRHKITKRGQNVTFRCDPISEHNRLYWYRQTLGQGPEFLTYFQNEAQLEKSRLLSDRFSAERPKGSFSTLEIQRTEQGDSAMYLCASSPTGLVTGELFFGEGSRLTVL.

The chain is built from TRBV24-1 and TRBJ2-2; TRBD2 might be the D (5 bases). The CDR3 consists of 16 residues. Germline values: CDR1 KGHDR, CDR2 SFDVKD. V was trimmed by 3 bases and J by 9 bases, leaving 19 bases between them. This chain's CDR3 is CATSDSRRVEAWELFF. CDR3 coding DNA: TGTGCCACCAGTGATAGTCGTAGGGTGGAGGCCTGGGAGCTGTTTTTT.

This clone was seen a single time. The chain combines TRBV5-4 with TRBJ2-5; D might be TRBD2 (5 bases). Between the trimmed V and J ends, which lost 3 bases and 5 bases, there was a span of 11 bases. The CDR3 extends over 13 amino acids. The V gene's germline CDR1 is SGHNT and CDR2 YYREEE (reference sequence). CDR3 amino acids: CASSSPGWETQYF. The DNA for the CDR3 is TGTGCCAGCAGCTCCCCGGGATGGGAGACCCAGTACTTC.

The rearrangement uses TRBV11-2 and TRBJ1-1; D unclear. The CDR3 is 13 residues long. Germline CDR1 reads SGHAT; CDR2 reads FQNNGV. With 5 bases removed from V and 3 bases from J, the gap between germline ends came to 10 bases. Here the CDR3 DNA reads TGTGCCAGCAGCCCCCGGATGGACACTGAAGCTTTCTTT. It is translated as CASSPRMDTEAFF. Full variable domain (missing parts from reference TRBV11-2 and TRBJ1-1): EAGVAQSPRYKIIEKRQSVAFWCNPISGHATLYWYQQILGQGPKLLIQFQNNGVVDDSQLPKDRFSAERLKGVDSTLKIQPAKLEDSAVYLCASSPRMDTEAFFGQGTRLTVV.

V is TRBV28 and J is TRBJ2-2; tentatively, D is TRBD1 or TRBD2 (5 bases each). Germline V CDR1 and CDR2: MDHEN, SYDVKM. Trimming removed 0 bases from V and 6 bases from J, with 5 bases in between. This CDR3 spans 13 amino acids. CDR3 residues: CASSLWGAGELFF. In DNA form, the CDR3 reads TGTGCCAGCAGTTTATGGGGGGCCGGGGAGCTGTTTTTT.

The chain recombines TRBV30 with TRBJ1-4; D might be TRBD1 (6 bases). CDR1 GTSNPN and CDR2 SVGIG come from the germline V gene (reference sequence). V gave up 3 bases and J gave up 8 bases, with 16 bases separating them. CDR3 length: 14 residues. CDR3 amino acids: CAWRLTGMGEKLFF. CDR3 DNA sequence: TGTGCCTGGAGGCTAACAGGGATGGGGGAAAAACTGTTTTTT.

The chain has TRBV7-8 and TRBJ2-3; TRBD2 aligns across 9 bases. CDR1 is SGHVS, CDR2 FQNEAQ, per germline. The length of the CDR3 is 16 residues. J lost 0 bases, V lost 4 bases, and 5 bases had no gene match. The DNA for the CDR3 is TGTGCCAGCAGCTCCCTAGCGGGAACTAGCACAGATACGCAGTATTTT. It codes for CASSSLAGTSTDTQYF.

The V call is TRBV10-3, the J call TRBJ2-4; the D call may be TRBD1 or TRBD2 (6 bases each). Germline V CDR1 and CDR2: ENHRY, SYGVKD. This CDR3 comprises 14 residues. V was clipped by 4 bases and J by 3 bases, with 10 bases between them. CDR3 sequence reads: CAISVGGDKNIQYF. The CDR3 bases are TGTGCCATCAGTGTGGGGGGCGACAAAAACATTCAGTACTTC.

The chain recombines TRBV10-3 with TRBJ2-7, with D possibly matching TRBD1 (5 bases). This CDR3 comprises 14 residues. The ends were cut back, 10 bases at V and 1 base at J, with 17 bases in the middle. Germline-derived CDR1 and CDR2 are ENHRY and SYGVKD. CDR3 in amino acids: CATTLTGLSYEQYF. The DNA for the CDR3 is TGTGCCACCACCCTTACAGGCTTATCCTACGAGCAGTACTTC.

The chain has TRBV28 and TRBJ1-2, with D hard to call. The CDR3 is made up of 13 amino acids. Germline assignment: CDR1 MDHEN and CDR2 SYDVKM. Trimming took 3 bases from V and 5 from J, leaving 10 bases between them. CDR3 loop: CASSFVARYGYTF. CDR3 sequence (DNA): TGTGCCAGCAGTTTTGTAGCTAGGTATGGCTACACCTTC.

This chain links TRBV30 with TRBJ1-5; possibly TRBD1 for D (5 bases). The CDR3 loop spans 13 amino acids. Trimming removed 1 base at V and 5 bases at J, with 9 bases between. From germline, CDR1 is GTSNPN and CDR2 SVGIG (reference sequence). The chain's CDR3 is CAWSGGDDQPQHF. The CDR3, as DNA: TGTGCCTGGAGTGGAGGGGACGATCAGCCCCAGCATTTT. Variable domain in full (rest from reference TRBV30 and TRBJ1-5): SQTIHQWPATLVQPVGSPLSLECTVEGTSNPNLYWYRQAAGRGLQLLFYSVGIGQISSEVPQNLSASRPQDRQFILSSKKLLLSDSGFYLCAWSGGDDQPQHFGDGTRLSIL.

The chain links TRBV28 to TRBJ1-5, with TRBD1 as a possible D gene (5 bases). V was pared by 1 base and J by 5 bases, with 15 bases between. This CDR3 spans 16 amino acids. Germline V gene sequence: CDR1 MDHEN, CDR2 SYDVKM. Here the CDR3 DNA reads TGTGCCAGCAGTTTATTTCCCGGGGAAGGGGATCAGCCCCAGCATTTT. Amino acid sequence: CASSLFPGEGDQPQHF.

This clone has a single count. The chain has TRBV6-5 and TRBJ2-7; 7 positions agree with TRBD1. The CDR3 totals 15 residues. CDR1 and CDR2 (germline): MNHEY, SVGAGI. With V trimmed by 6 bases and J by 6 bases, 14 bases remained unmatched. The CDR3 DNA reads TGTGCCAGCAGCTGGACAGGTAGAGGGCTCCCCGAGCAGTACTTC. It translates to CASSWTGRGLPEQYF.

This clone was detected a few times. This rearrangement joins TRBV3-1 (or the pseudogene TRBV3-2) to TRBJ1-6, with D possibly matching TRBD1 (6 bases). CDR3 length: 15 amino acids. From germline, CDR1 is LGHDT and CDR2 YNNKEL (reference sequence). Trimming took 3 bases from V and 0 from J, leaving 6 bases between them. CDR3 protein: CASSHRGSYNSPLHF. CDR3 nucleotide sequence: TGTGCCAGCAGCCACAGGGGCTCCTATAATTCACCCCTCCACTTT.

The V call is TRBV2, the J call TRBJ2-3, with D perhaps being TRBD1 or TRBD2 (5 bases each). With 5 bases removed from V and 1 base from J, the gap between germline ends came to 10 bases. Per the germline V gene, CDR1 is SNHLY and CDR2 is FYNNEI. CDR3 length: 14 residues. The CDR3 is CASSRGRGTDTQYF. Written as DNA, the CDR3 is TGTGCCAGCAGTCGGGGACGCGGCACAGATACGCAGTATTTT.

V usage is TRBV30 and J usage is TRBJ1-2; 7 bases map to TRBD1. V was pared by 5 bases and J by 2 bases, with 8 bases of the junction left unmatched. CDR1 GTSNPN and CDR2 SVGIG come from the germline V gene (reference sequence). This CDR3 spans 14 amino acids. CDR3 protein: CAWGGTALNYGYTF. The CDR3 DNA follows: TGTGCCTGGGGTGGGACAGCATTAAACTATGGCTACACCTTC.

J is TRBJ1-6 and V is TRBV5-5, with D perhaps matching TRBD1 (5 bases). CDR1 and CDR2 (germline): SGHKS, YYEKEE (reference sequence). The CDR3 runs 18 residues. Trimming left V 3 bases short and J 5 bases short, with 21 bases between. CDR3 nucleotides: TGTGCCAGCAGCTCAGGGAGTACCATATTCCCGGATAATTCACCCCTCCACTTT. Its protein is CASSSGSTIFPDNSPLHF.

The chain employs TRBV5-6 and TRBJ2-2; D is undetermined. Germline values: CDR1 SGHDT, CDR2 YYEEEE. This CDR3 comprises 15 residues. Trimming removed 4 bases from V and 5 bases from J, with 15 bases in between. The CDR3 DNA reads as TGTGCCAGCAGCGCCAGGCGGTACGCGACCGGGGAGCTGTTTTTT. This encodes CASSARRYATGELFF.

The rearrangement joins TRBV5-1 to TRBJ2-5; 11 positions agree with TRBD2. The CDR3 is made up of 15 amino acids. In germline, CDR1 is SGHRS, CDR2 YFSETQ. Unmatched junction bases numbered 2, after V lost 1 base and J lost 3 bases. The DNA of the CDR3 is TGCGCCAGCAGCTTGACTAGCGGGGGAGAAGAGACCCAGTACTTC. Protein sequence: CASSLTSGGEETQYF.

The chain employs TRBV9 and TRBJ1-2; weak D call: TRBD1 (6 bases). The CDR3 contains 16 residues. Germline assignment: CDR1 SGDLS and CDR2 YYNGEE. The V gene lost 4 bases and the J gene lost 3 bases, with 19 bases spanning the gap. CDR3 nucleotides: TGTGCCAGCAGCCTCCGGGACATCGGTAGGGACTATGGCTACACCTTC. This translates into CASSLRDIGRDYGYTF.

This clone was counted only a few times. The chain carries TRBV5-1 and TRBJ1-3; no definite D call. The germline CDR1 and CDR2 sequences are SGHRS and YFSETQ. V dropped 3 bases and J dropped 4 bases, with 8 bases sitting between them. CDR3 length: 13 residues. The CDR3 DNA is TGCGCCAGCAGCTCCGCGCGGGGAAACACCATATATTTT. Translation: CASSSARGNTIYF.

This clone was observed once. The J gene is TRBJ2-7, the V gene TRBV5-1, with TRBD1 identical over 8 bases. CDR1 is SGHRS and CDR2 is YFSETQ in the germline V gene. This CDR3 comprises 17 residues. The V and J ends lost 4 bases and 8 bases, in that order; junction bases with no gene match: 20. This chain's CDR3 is CASSPSPAGQDVVKQYF. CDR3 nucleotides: TGCGCCAGCAGCCCCAGCCCGGCGGGACAGGACGTCGTAAAGCAGTACTTC.

The CDR3 nucleotides are TGTGCCAGCGGCCCCGCAGAGAGGGGGCCAAATGGCTACACCTTC. Translated, it gives CASGPAERGPNGYTF. The rearrangement uses TRBV6-5 and TRBJ1-2; 7 bases line up with TRBD1. The germline gives CDR1 MNHEY, CDR2 SVGAGI. CDR3 size: 15 residues. Trimming cost V 8 bases and J 6 bases; bases outside gene matches: 15.

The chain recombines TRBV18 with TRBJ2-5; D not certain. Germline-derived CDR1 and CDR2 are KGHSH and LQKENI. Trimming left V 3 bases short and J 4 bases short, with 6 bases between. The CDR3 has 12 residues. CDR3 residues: CASSPGRETQYF. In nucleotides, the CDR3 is TGTGCCAGCTCACCGGGAAGAGAGACCCAGTACTTC.

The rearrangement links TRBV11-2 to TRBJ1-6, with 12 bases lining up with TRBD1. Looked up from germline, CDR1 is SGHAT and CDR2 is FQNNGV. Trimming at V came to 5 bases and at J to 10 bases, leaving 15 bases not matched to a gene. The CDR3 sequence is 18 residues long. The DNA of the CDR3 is TGTGCCAGCAGCCCAAACCCGGGACAGGGGGCTAAAGGATCACCCCTCCACTTT. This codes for CASSPNPGQGAKGSPLHF.